These T cell receptor beta chains were read from a single sample in a study of identical twins. TCRdb used MiXCR to reprocess the 5' RACE reads, holding one entry per CDR3 protein. This table has about 720,000 distinct CDR3 sequences, over 8.5% appearing once. The data also belong to a second study, concerning yellow fever vaccine responses in identical twins.

The sample was PBMCs. The source of these receptors is a woman under 30 in good health. Both conserved end residues are part of each CDR3. Each record gives: D gene, V gene, clone size, J gene, CDR3 protein, CDR3 DNA. A D gene is named only where the DNA matches it firmly. Clone size is stated in some rows and not others, as once, few, many or a class when expanded.

d_call: NA; v_call: TRBV3-1; clone_size: few; j_call: TRBJ2-1; cdr3_aa: CASSQVMYEQFF; cdr3_nt: TGTGCCAGCAGCCAAGTTATGTATGAGCAGTTCTTC
d_call: NA; v_call: TRBV4-2; clone_size: few; j_call: TRBJ2-3; cdr3_aa: CASSQEGGYRTDTQYF; cdr3_nt: TGTGCCAGCAGCCAAGAAGGAGGGTACCGCACAGATACGCAGTATTTT
d_call: TRBD2; v_call: TRBV2; clone_size: few; j_call: TRBJ2-2; cdr3_aa: CASGLAENTGELFF; cdr3_nt: TGTGCCAGCGGACTAGCGGAAAACACCGGGGAGCTGTTTTTT
d_call: NA; v_call: TRBV6-1; clone_size: few; j_call: TRBJ1-5; cdr3_aa: CAGALGMSNQPQHF; cdr3_nt: TGTGCCGGGGCTCTTGGAATGAGCAATCAGCCCCAGCATTTT
d_call: TRBD2; v_call: TRBV4-2; clone_size: NA; j_call: TRBJ2-2; cdr3_aa: CASSRLAGGLDRGGELFF; cdr3_nt: TGTGCCAGCAGCCGACTGGCGGGGGGCCTTGATCGCGGCGGGGAGCTGTTTTTT
d_call: NA; v_call: TRBV4-3; clone_size: many; j_call: TRBJ2-7; cdr3_aa: CASSQARGSYEQYF; cdr3_nt: TGTGCCAGCAGCCAAGCCCGGGGGTCCTACGAGCAGTACTTC
d_call: NA; v_call: TRBV12-3/TRBV12-4; clone_size: few; j_call: TRBJ1-2; cdr3_aa: CASSFEFARGYGYTF; cdr3_nt: TGTGCCAGCAGTTTTGAGTTTGCCAGGGGATATGGCTACACCTTC
d_call: NA; v_call: TRBV5-6; clone_size: few; j_call: TRBJ1-1; cdr3_aa: CASSFGKMSPATEAFF; cdr3_nt: TGTGCCAGCAGCTTTGGTAAAATGTCGCCTGCCACTGAAGCTTTCTTT
d_call: NA; v_call: TRBV6-1; clone_size: NA; j_call: TRBJ2-5; cdr3_aa: CASSELQRQETQYF; cdr3_nt: TGTGCCAGCAGTGAACTCCAGCGGCAAGAGACCCAGTACTTC
d_call: NA; v_call: TRBV12-3/TRBV12-4; clone_size: NA; j_call: TRBJ2-5; cdr3_aa: CASSFLGRDQETQYF; cdr3_nt: TGTGCCAGCAGTTTTCTTGGCCGGGACCAAGAGACCCAGTACTTC
d_call: NA; v_call: TRBV2; clone_size: NA; j_call: TRBJ2-2; cdr3_aa: CASSSGLPRWELFF; cdr3_nt: TGTGCCAGCAGCTCTGGGCTCCCGCGCTGGGAGCTGTTTTTT
d_call: TRBD1; v_call: TRBV7-2; clone_size: NA; j_call: TRBJ2-7; cdr3_aa: CASSLVKGAIYEQYF; cdr3_nt: TGTGCCAGCAGCTTAGTGAAGGGGGCCATTTACGAGCAGTACTTC
d_call: TRBD2; v_call: TRBV20-1; clone_size: few; j_call: TRBJ2-3; cdr3_aa: CSARALLAGVDTQYF; cdr3_nt: TGCAGTGCTAGAGCTCTACTAGCGGGGGTAGATACGCAGTATTTT
d_call: NA; v_call: TRBV7-2; clone_size: few; j_call: TRBJ2-3; cdr3_aa: CASSLSGLSSTDTQYF; cdr3_nt: TGTGCCAGCAGCTTAAGCGGACTATCTAGCACAGATACGCAGTATTTT
d_call: TRBD2; v_call: TRBV10-3; clone_size: NA; j_call: TRBJ2-3; cdr3_aa: CAISDASGRADDTQYF; cdr3_nt: TGTGCCATCAGTGATGCTAGCGGGAGGGCCGACGATACGCAGTATTTT
d_call: TRBD1; v_call: TRBV29-1; clone_size: few; j_call: TRBJ2-1; cdr3_aa: CSVGQGLYNEQFF; cdr3_nt: TGCAGCGTTGGACAGGGTTTGTACAATGAGCAGTTCTTC
d_call: TRBD1; v_call: TRBV11-2; clone_size: NA; j_call: TRBJ2-1; cdr3_aa: CASRRPFRGQYNEQFF; cdr3_nt: TGTGCCAGCAGAAGACCCTTTCGGGGACAGTACAATGAGCAGTTCTTC
d_call: NA; v_call: TRBV28; clone_size: NA; j_call: TRBJ2-4; cdr3_aa: CASSFRVAKNIQYF; cdr3_nt: TGTGCCAGCAGTTTTCGGGTAGCCAAAAACATTCAGTACTTC
d_call: TRBD2; v_call: TRBV14; clone_size: NA; j_call: TRBJ2-5; cdr3_aa: CASSHWGQAGVETQYF; cdr3_nt: TGTGCCAGCAGCCATTGGGGGCAAGCGGGAGTAGAGACCCAGTACTTC
d_call: TRBD2; v_call: TRBV9; clone_size: NA; j_call: TRBJ2-1; cdr3_aa: CASSVDLAGANEQFF; cdr3_nt: TGTGCCAGCAGCGTAGACCTAGCGGGGGCAAATGAGCAGTTCTTC
d_call: NA; v_call: TRBV7-2; clone_size: few; j_call: TRBJ2-1; cdr3_aa: CASSIHIGESSYNEQFF; cdr3_nt: TGTGCCAGCAGCATACATATCGGGGAGAGCTCCTACAATGAGCAGTTCTTC
d_call: NA; v_call: TRBV5-5; clone_size: few; j_call: TRBJ2-1; cdr3_aa: CASSLAGSSPYNEQFF; cdr3_nt: TGTGCCAGCAGCTTGGCCGGGAGCAGCCCCTACAATGAGCAGTTCTTC
d_call: TRBD1; v_call: TRBV14; clone_size: NA; j_call: TRBJ1-1; cdr3_aa: CASSQGQGRKAFF; cdr3_nt: TGTGCCAGCAGCCAAGGACAGGGGCGCAAAGCTTTCTTT
d_call: NA; v_call: TRBV6-2/TRBV6-3; clone_size: few; j_call: TRBJ2-2; cdr3_aa: CASSYTPANTGELFF; cdr3_nt: TGTGCCAGCAGTTATACCCCAGCGAACACCGGGGAGCTGTTTTTT
d_call: NA; v_call: TRBV7-9; clone_size: NA; j_call: TRBJ2-7; cdr3_aa: CASSTGVYEQYF; cdr3_nt: TGTGCCAGCAGCACCGGGGTTTACGAGCAGTACTTC
d_call: TRBD1; v_call: TRBV2; clone_size: many; j_call: TRBJ1-5; cdr3_aa: CASSRQGSNQPQHF; cdr3_nt: TGTGCCAGCAGTCGACAGGGTAGCAATCAGCCCCAGCATTTT
d_call: TRBD1; v_call: TRBV4-3; clone_size: few; j_call: TRBJ1-2; cdr3_aa: CASSQDRGQAFYGYTF; cdr3_nt: TGCGCCAGCAGCCAGGATAGGGGGCAGGCATTCTATGGCTACACCTTC
d_call: TRBD1; v_call: TRBV7-2; clone_size: NA; j_call: TRBJ2-7; cdr3_aa: CASSFARDRVYEQYF; cdr3_nt: TGTGCCAGCAGCTTTGCCCGGGACAGGGTATACGAGCAGTACTTC
d_call: TRBD1; v_call: TRBV5-4; clone_size: NA; j_call: TRBJ2-7; cdr3_aa: CASSLSIVGGDEQYF; cdr3_nt: TGTGCCAGCAGCTTGTCAATCGTAGGGGGCGACGAGCAGTACTTC
d_call: NA; v_call: TRBV12-3/TRBV12-4; clone_size: many; j_call: TRBJ1-2; cdr3_aa: CASSLVSYGYTF; cdr3_nt: TGTGCCAGCAGTTTAGTATCCTATGGCTACACCTTC
d_call: TRBD1; v_call: TRBV6-2/TRBV6-3; clone_size: few; j_call: TRBJ2-7; cdr3_aa: CASSYGTGTLYEQYF; cdr3_nt: TGTGCCAGCAGTTACGGGACAGGCACCCTCTACGAGCAGTACTTC
d_call: NA; v_call: TRBV3-1; clone_size: NA; j_call: TRBJ2-7; cdr3_aa: CASSHTGSSYEQYF; cdr3_nt: TGTGCCAGCAGCCACACCGGCAGCTCCTACGAGCAGTACTTC
d_call: NA; v_call: TRBV29-1; clone_size: few; j_call: TRBJ1-1; cdr3_aa: CSVQDTGTEAFF; cdr3_nt: TGCAGCGTTCAAGACACTGGCACTGAAGCTTTCTTT
d_call: NA; v_call: TRBV9; clone_size: many; j_call: TRBJ2-7; cdr3_aa: CASSASPRYEQYF; cdr3_nt: TGTGCCAGCAGCGCGTCCCCCCGCTACGAGCAGTACTTC
d_call: NA; v_call: TRBV6-2/TRBV6-3; clone_size: few; j_call: TRBJ2-3; cdr3_aa: CASSYSRHGTSTDTQYF; cdr3_nt: TGTGCCAGCAGTTACTCGAGGCATGGGACTTCCACAGATACGCAGTATTTT
d_call: TRBD1; v_call: TRBV4-2; clone_size: many; j_call: TRBJ1-1; cdr3_aa: CASSQVRDRVNTEAFF; cdr3_nt: TGTGCCAGCAGCCAAGTCCGGGACAGGGTGAACACTGAAGCTTTCTTT
d_call: NA; v_call: TRBV3-1; clone_size: NA; j_call: TRBJ2-5; cdr3_aa: CASSQPLGVVGLETQYF; cdr3_nt: TGTGCCAGCAGCCAGCCCCTGGGGGTAGTCGGATTGGAGACCCAGTACTTC
d_call: NA; v_call: TRBV10-2; clone_size: few; j_call: TRBJ1-1; cdr3_aa: CASSEPGGTEAFF; cdr3_nt: TGCGCCAGCAGTGAACCGGGGGGTACTGAAGCTTTCTTT
d_call: NA; v_call: TRBV20-1; clone_size: NA; j_call: TRBJ2-7; cdr3_aa: CSANLGGRVSYEQYF; cdr3_nt: TGCAGTGCGAACCTGGGGGGAAGGGTATCCTACGAGCAGTACTTC
d_call: TRBD1; v_call: TRBV19; clone_size: NA; j_call: TRBJ1-6; cdr3_aa: CASRSGTGLNSPLHF; cdr3_nt: TGTGCCAGTAGATCCGGGACAGGGTTAAATTCACCCCTCCACTTT
d_call: NA; v_call: TRBV7-2; clone_size: many; j_call: TRBJ2-1; cdr3_aa: CASSLASGNNEQFF; cdr3_nt: TGTGCCAGCAGCTTAGCTTCAGGGAACAATGAGCAGTTCTTC
d_call: NA; v_call: TRBV7-2; clone_size: NA; j_call: TRBJ2-3; cdr3_aa: CASSLVMSTDTQYF; cdr3_nt: TGTGCCAGCAGCTTAGTGATGAGCACAGATACGCAGTATTTT
d_call: TRBD2; v_call: TRBV20-1; clone_size: NA; j_call: TRBJ2-7; cdr3_aa: CSARGSGGYEQYF; cdr3_nt: TGCAGTGCTAGAGGAAGCGGGGGATACGAGCAGTACTTC
d_call: NA; v_call: TRBV28; clone_size: NA; j_call: TRBJ2-5; cdr3_aa: CASLVGTTSRGETQYF; cdr3_nt: TGTGCCAGCCTGGTGGGGACAACCTCGAGGGGAGAGACCCAGTACTTC
d_call: NA; v_call: TRBV28; clone_size: few; j_call: TRBJ1-4; cdr3_aa: CASSLLAGDEKLFF; cdr3_nt: TGTGCCAGCAGTTTACTAGCGGGGGATGAAAAACTGTTTTTT
d_call: TRBD2; v_call: TRBV9; clone_size: NA; j_call: TRBJ2-7; cdr3_aa: CASSVTSGVGEQYF; cdr3_nt: TGTGCCAGCAGCGTAACTAGCGGGGTGGGGGAGCAGTACTTC
d_call: TRBD2; v_call: TRBV20-1; clone_size: few; j_call: TRBJ2-1; cdr3_aa: CSARALGRGGHDEQFF; cdr3_nt: TGCAGTGCTAGAGCGCTGGGGCGGGGGGGCCATGATGAGCAGTTCTTC
d_call: TRBD2; v_call: TRBV5-1; clone_size: few; j_call: TRBJ2-1; cdr3_aa: CASSSSGRSSYNEQFF; cdr3_nt: TGCGCCAGCAGCTCCAGCGGGAGGAGCTCCTACAATGAGCAGTTCTTC
d_call: TRBD1; v_call: TRBV12-3/TRBV12-4; clone_size: NA; j_call: TRBJ2-7; cdr3_aa: CASSSGTGVNEQYF; cdr3_nt: TGTGCCAGCAGTTCCGGGACAGGGGTTAATGAGCAGTACTTC
d_call: NA; v_call: TRBV12-3/TRBV12-4; clone_size: NA; j_call: TRBJ2-1; cdr3_aa: CASSSIGGNEQFF; cdr3_nt: TGTGCCAGCAGTTCTATTGGGGGGAATGAGCAGTTCTTC
d_call: NA; v_call: TRBV7-2; clone_size: NA; j_call: TRBJ1-5; cdr3_aa: CASRLGGTDNQPQHF; cdr3_nt: TGTGCCAGCAGGTTGGGGGGGACGGATAATCAGCCCCAGCATTTT
d_call: TRBD2; v_call: TRBV20-1; clone_size: NA; j_call: TRBJ2-2; cdr3_aa: CSARTSGIFTGELFF; cdr3_nt: TGCAGTGCTAGGACTAGCGGGATATTCACCGGGGAGCTGTTTTTT